This T cell receptor (beta chain) was observed in a study of T cells in Graves' hyperthyroidism and ophthalmopathy. General study points: The model foresaw ophthalmopathy a median roughly 6.6 months prior to onset. Most thyroid clonotypes with frequency above 0.001 were detected in blood. By a 13 V-J model, ophthalmopathy was set apart from stable hyperthyroidism.

The hyperthyroidism patients had all been newly diagnosed, and their disease duration was under 2 months. Their ages ranged from 18 to 65 years. The V end lost 4 bases, the J end lost 14 bases, and 18 bases lay between the germline ends. CDR1 SGHTA and CDR2 FQGNSA come from the germline V gene. CDR3 length equals 13 residues. This clonotype appeared many times. As yet, its antigen is unknown. Amplification of TCR beta CDR3 regions used RNA as the template. A first-round RT-PCR of the TCR CDR3 used the HTBI primer set. MiXCR was run by TCRdb on the multiplex PCR reads, yielding one entry per CDR3 protein. In the table there are under 450,000 distinct CDR3 sequences, 17% of which are singletons.

The chain combines TRBV7-2 with TRBJ2-1; D is undetermined. The receptor was isolated from a woman aged 25 to 45 with Graves' hyperthyroidism that later progressed to Graves' ophthalmopathy. Sequencing input: blood. In nucleotides, the CDR3 is TGTGCCAGCAGCTCCATGCCCGTTGAAGAGAAGTTCTTC. This gives the protein CASSSMPVEEKFF.